A single sample is the source of the 5 T cell receptor beta chains below, sequenced in a study of a mutant IDH1 vaccine in newly diagnosed glioma (dated by TCRdb to about 2021). The library was generated by the immunoSEQ multiplex PCR assay. TCRdb re-hosts the immuneACCESS table, in-frame sequences only. Its copies lack some clones; in the studies checked, an unresolved V gene accounts for under half of them, and the cause for the rest is not known. For this sample there are roughly 86,000 clones; about 81% appear just once. The ten largest clones add up to approximately 5.6% of the sample. For these TCRs, the target antigens are not known. The time point label here, explained by the study, means: week 47, end of study. A 20-mer mutant IDH1 peptide at 300 micrograms in Montanide made up each vaccine dose, which was injected subcutaneously together with topical imiquimod. The sample consisted of PBMCs, taken from a glioma patient whose treatment included an IDH1 peptide vaccine. The receptors come from a man aged 35-49 years with glioma.

The J gene is TRBJ1-3, the V gene TRBV29-1, with D possibly matching TRBD1 (6 bases). The V end was cut by 4 bases, the J end by 2 bases, with 9 bases between. This CDR3 is 13 amino acids long. The germline gives CDR1 SQVTM, CDR2 ANQGSEA. CDR3 residues: CSVATGTGNTIYF. In nucleotides, the CDR3 is TGCAGCGTTGCTACAGGGACTGGAAACACCATATATTTT.

This chain uses TRBV2 with TRBJ2-4, with D unclear. CDR1 and CDR2 from the germline V gene are SNHLY and FYNNEI. The CDR3 sequence is 14 residues long. V was trimmed by 7 bases and J by 0 bases, leaving 10 bases between them. The chain's CDR3 is CASTKHLAKNIQYF. The CDR3 DNA follows: TGTGCCAGCACTAAACACCTAGCCAAAAACATTCAGTACTTC.

This clone has only a few counts. This chain uses TRBV5-8 with TRBJ1-5, with 7 bases aligning to TRBD1. With 4 bases clipped from V and 2 bases from J, the junction kept 9 bases outside the gene matches. The length of the CDR3 is 16 residues. The germline V gene encodes CDR1 SGHTS and CDR2 YDEGEE. As DNA, the CDR3 is TGTGCCAGCAGCCTCCTGATTGGACAGGGCAATCAGCCCCAGCATTTT. Translated: CASSLLIGQGNQPQHF.

The chain combines TRBV30 with TRBJ2-2; D unresolved. Germline V gives CDR1 GTSNPN, CDR2 SVGIG (reference sequence). CDR3 size: 13 residues. V lost 2 bases and J 6 bases, leaving 10 bases between the germline ends. The CDR3 loop is CAWSNGIAGELFF. The DNA for the CDR3 is TGTGCCTGGAGTAATGGGATCGCCGGGGAGCTGTTTTTT.

CDR3 DNA: TGTGCCAGCAGCTTAAGGGGGGCAACGGTCGAGCAGTTCTTC. This codes for CASSLRGATVEQFF. The V call is TRBV7-2, the J call TRBJ2-1; D may match TRBD1 or TRBD2 (6 bases each). Trimming pared 2 bases from V and 10 bases from J, leaving 15 bases between. This CDR3 has 14 residues. The V gene's germline CDR1 is SGHTA and CDR2 FQGNSA.